The 23 T cell receptor beta chains presented below share a single source sample, sequenced in a study of cytomegalovirus exposure and HLA in healthy donors. Primers included in the PCR were 60 Vbeta and 13 Jbeta primers. Profiling relied on immunoSEQ multiplex PCR, and the TCRdb table lists in-frame clones only, not all of them. The profile covers fewer than 130,000 clones, with roughly three quarters appearing a single time and approximately 11% taken by the ten largest. Sequencing was performed on PBMCs. These receptors came from a man in his forties or fifties in good health and CMV-seropositive.

This chain uses TRBV7-6 with TRBJ1-1, with unresolved D. The germline CDR1 and CDR2 sequences are SGHVS and FNYEAQ. Trimming cost V 1 base and J 5 bases, with 11 bases left between them. The CDR3 is 14 residues long. The CDR3 here is CASSLGHRGTEAFF. In nucleotides, the CDR3 is TGTGCCAGCAGCTTAGGACACCGAGGGACTGAAGCTTTCTTT.

The genes are TRBV7-2 and TRBJ2-5, with 8 bases identical to TRBD2. The CDR3 is made up of 14 amino acids. Germline CDR1 SGHTA, CDR2 FQGNSA. J lost 4 bases, V lost 3 bases, and 4 bases had no gene match. DNA of the CDR3: TGTGCCAGCAGCTTTCGGCTAGCGGGAGAGACCCAGTACTTC. Encoded protein: CASSFRLAGETQYF.

V is TRBV4-1 and J is TRBJ2-2; the match to TRBD2 covers 8 bases. The junction had 8 bases not matched to a gene; V was cut back by 4 bases and J by 7 bases. The V gene's germline CDR1 is MGHRA and CDR2 YSYEKL. There are 15 residues in the CDR3. In nucleotides, the CDR3 is TGCGCCAGCAGCCTAGCGGGAACTTCCGGCGGGGAGCTGTTTTTT. Amino acid sequence: CASSLAGTSGGELFF.

The chain is built from TRBV10-3 and TRBJ2-3; TRBD2 matches 9 bases. This CDR3 region has 14 residues. J lost 3 bases, V lost 6 bases, and 4 bases had no gene match. Germline V gene data show CDR1 as ENHRY and CDR2 as SYGVKD. CDR3 in DNA: TGTGCCATCAGGGTAGCGGGAGAAACAGATACGCAGTATTTT. Translating it yields CAIRVAGETDTQYF.

A single count supports this clone. Different DNA sequences within this sample yield the same CDR3. V gene TRBV28 combines with J gene TRBJ1-1; tentatively, D is TRBD1 (5 bases). The CDR3 consists of 13 residues. Per germline, CDR1 MDHEN and CDR2 SYDVKM. V was cut by 3 bases and J by 1 base, with 6 bases left in between. CDR3 residues: CASSFRGNTEAFF. The CDR3 DNA follows: TGTGCCAGCAGTTTTAGGGGGAACACTGAAGCTTTCTTT.

A single count supports this clone. The gene calls are TRBV4-2 and TRBJ2-2; the match to TRBD2 covers 13 bases. V was pared by 5 bases and J by 5 bases, with 5 bases of the junction left unmatched. This CDR3 region has 16 residues. Germline values: CDR1 LGHNA, CDR2 YNFKEQ. The CDR3 reads CASSRTSGSWTGELFF. In DNA form, the CDR3 reads TGTGCCAGCAGCAGGACTAGCGGGAGTTGGACCGGGGAGCTGTTTTTT.

The chain has TRBV28 and TRBJ2-6, with D perhaps TRBD2 (6 bases). V shed 5 bases and J shed 1 base, with 9 bases lying between them. The CDR3 consists of 15 residues. Germline CDR1 and CDR2: MDHEN and SYDVKM. The CDR3 DNA follows: TGTGCCAGCAGTAAGGGACTTTCTGGGGCCAACGTCCTGACTTTC. It codes for CASSKGLSGANVLTF. Complete variable domain (other parts from reference TRBV28 and TRBJ2-6): DVKVTQSSRYLVKRTGEKVFLECVQDMDHENMFWYRQDPGLGLRLIYFSYDVKMKEKGDIPEGYSVSREKKERFSLILESASTNQTSMYLCASSKGLSGANVLTFGAGSRLTVL.

The chain combines TRBV6-1 with TRBJ1-5; 7 nucleotides match TRBD1. V trimming: 4 bases; J trimming: 1 base; junction bases outside the gene matches: 4. Germline V gene data show CDR1 as MNHNS and CDR2 as SASEGT. There are 15 residues in the CDR3. In nucleotides, the CDR3 is TGTGCCAGCAGTGGTACAGGGGTAAGCAATCAGCCCCAGCATTTT. Protein: CASSGTGVSNQPQHF.

The rearrangement links TRBV6-5 to TRBJ1-1; D is possibly TRBD1 (6 bases). CDR1 is MNHEY, CDR2 SVGAGI, per germline. Between the trimmed V and J ends, which lost 5 bases and 5 bases, there was a span of 12 bases. The CDR3 has 13 amino acids. The CDR3, as DNA: TGTGCCAGCAGTAGTCAGGGGAGAACTGAAGCTTTCTTT. It encodes CASSSQGRTEAFF.

The chain joins TRBV14 to TRBJ2-4; D perhaps matches TRBD1 (6 bases). The V end lost 1 base, the J end lost 7 bases, and 11 bases lay between the germline ends. The CDR3 is 14 residues long. The germline V gene encodes CDR1 SGHDN and CDR2 FVKESK. The CDR3 protein is CASSQAAQGNIQYF. The CDR3 nucleotides read TGTGCCAGCAGCCAAGCGGCCCAGGGGAACATTCAGTACTTC. Full variable domain (rest looked up from reference TRBV14 and TRBJ2-4): EAGVTQFPSHSVIEKGQTVTLRCDPISGHDNLYWYRRVMGKEIKFLLHFVKESKQDESGMPNNRFLAERTGGTYSTLKVQPAELEDSGVYFCASSQAAQGNIQYFGAGTRLSVL.

V usage is TRBV6-5 and J usage is TRBJ1-2; D remains unclear. The CDR3 totals 13 residues. Trimming removed 4 bases at V and 7 bases at J, with 13 bases between. Germline V CDR1 and CDR2: MNHEY, SVGAGI. This chain's CDR3 is CASSSPWPLGYTF. The CDR3 nucleotides read TGTGCCAGCAGTTCCCCTTGGCCCCTTGGCTACACCTTC.

The table lists this clone with a few counts. Within the sample, other DNA sequences also encode this same CDR3. The V call is TRBV6-5, the J call TRBJ2-7; 9 nucleotides match TRBD2. The CDR3 consists of 15 residues. V shed 0 bases, J shed 3 bases, and the junction held 3 bases outside the gene matches. CDR1 MNHEY and CDR2 SVGAGI come from the germline V gene. In DNA form, the CDR3 reads TGTGCCAGCAGTTACTCTGCTAGCGGGAACTACGAGCAGTACTTC. Translated, it gives CASSYSASGNYEQYF.

This sequence joins TRBV5-1 and TRBJ2-5, with 9 bases aligning to TRBD2. The J segment lost 5 bases and the V segment lost 3 bases, leaving 8 bases of the junction unmatched. Germline values: CDR1 SGHRS, CDR2 YFSETQ. The CDR3 consists of 15 residues. The CDR3 here is CASSYRAGGGETQYF. The CDR3, as DNA: TGCGCCAGCAGCTATAGAGCGGGAGGTGGTGAGACCCAGTACTTC.

This clone occurred a few times. The V gene is TRBV10-2, the J gene TRBJ1-1; no reliable D call. The V gene lost 5 bases and the J gene lost 1 base, with 5 bases spanning the gap. The CDR3 is 12 residues long. The germline gives CDR1 WSHSY, CDR2 SAAADI. The CDR3 protein is CASSSGNTEAFF. CDR3 bases: TGCGCCAGCAGTTCAGGGAACACTGAAGCTTTCTTT.

The chain couples TRBV30 to TRBJ2-3; no definite D call. CDR3 size: 13 residues. The germline V gene has CDR1 GTSNPN and CDR2 SVGIG (reference sequence). V lost 0 bases and J lost 2, with 6 bases in between. The CDR3 here is CAWSVTNTDTQYF. The DNA for the CDR3 is TGTGCCTGGAGTGTAACTAACACAGATACGCAGTATTTT.

The chain has TRBV2 and TRBJ2-5; 7 nucleotides agree with TRBD2. This CDR3 has 13 amino acids. Germline-derived CDR1 and CDR2 are SNHLY and FYNNEI. The trim removed 11 bases at V and 3 bases at J, leaving 9 bases unmatched. CDR3 DNA sequence: TGTGCCCGCTCTAGCGGAGGGGAAGAGACCCAGTACTTC. Its translation is CARSSGGEETQYF.

This clone was seen a handful of times. This chain connects TRBV30 to TRBJ1-4; no clear D. V lost 0 bases and J lost 8, with 10 bases in between. CDR3 length equals 13 residues. The germline V gene has CDR1 GTSNPN and CDR2 SVGIG (reference sequence). CDR3 in DNA: TGTGCCTGGAGTGTATTAATGAGCGAAAAACTGTTTTTT. Translating it yields CAWSVLMSEKLFF.

The gene calls are TRBV5-1 and TRBJ2-5; TRBD2 matches 7 bases. J gave up 4 bases and V 1 base, and 19 bases lay outside the gene matches. This CDR3 is 19 amino acids long. Germline V gene lookup returns CDR1 SGHRS and CDR2 YFSETQ. The CDR3 coding sequence is TGCGCCAGCAGCTTGATTGGCGGAGGGGCGGGAGTTGCGGCAGAGACCCAGTACTTC. This gives the protein CASSLIGGGAGVAAETQYF.

This clone was counted only a few times. The chain couples TRBV6-5 to TRBJ2-7, with D maybe TRBD1 (5 bases). The CDR3 is made up of 14 amino acids. The V gene's germline CDR1 is MNHEY and CDR2 SVGAGI. Trimming took 0 bases from V and 1 from J, leaving 7 bases between them. CDR3 nucleotides: TGTGCCAGCAGTTACTCCGACAGATCCTACGAGCAGTACTTC. Its translation: CASSYSDRSYEQYF.

This clone occurred a few times. Additional DNA sequences in this sample encode the identical CDR3. The rearrangement uses TRBV6-5 and TRBJ2-1, with no clear D. This CDR3 has 14 residues. Trimming removed 2 bases at V and 4 bases at J, with 9 bases between. Germline V CDR1 and CDR2: MNHEY, SVGAGI. The CDR3 nucleotides read TGTGCCAGCAGTTACGGCGGAAGGTACAATGAGCAGTTCTTC. It specifies CASSYGGRYNEQFF.

The J gene is TRBJ1-2, the V gene TRBV21-1; the table names TRBD1, a call not compared with the DNA. TRBV21-1 is given as a pseudogene. This CDR3 is 13 amino acids long. CDR3 in DNA: TGTGCCACCCTAAGAACAGGGGCGGGTGGCTACACCTTC. This translates into CATLRTGAGGYTF.

The chain has TRBV7-9 and TRBJ2-5; 7 bases map to TRBD1. Trimming removed 4 bases from V and 7 bases from J; junction bases left unmatched: 15. Germline CDR1 and CDR2: SEHNR and FQNEAQ (reference sequence). The CDR3 spans 16 residues. The CDR3 DNA sequence: TGTGCCAGCAGCTCGGCTGATACAGGGGCGCAGGGGACCCAGTACTTC. It translates to CASSSADTGAQGTQYF.

The chain has TRBV7-9 and TRBJ2-3; 8 nucleotides align to TRBD2. Per the germline V gene, CDR1 is SEHNR and CDR2 is FQNEAQ (reference sequence). This CDR3 has 17 amino acids. The J segment lost 2 bases and the V segment lost 5 bases, leaving 12 bases of the junction unmatched. The CDR3 protein is CASSSGRATVTTDTQYF. In nucleotides, the CDR3 is TGTGCCAGCAGCAGCGGGAGAGCGACAGTAACCACAGATACGCAGTATTTT.